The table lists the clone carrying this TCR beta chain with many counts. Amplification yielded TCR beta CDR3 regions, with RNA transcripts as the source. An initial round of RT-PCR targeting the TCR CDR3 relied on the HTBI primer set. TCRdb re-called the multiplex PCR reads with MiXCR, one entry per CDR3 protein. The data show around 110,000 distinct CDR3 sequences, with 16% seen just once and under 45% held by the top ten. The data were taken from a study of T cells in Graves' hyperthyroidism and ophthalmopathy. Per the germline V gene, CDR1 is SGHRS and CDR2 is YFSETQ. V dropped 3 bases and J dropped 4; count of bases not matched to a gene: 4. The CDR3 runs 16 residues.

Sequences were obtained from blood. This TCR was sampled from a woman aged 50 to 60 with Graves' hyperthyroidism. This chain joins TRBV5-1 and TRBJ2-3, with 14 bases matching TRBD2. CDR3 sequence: CASSSGLAGVSDTQYF. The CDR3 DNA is TGCGCCAGCAGCTCGGGACTAGCGGGAGTCTCAGATACGCAGTATTTT.